This T cell receptor (beta chain) was found in a study of graft-versus-host responses after intestinal transplantation. About the study: Recipients were given multivisceral, liver-intestinal, or isolated intestinal transplants. Recipients across the board were started on anti-thymocyte globulin induction, then kept on tacrolimus and steroids for about 3 years. Study-wide results and caveats: Researchers found GvH clones in recipient marrow, and some showed up first in ileum or blood. Allografts of one patient group, those with graft-donor T cell macrochimerism, had high graft-versus-host to host-versus-graft clonal ratios.

The data were produced by immunoSEQ multiplex PCR, yet TCRdb's version contains in-frame clones alone and is incomplete. The sample has about 98,000 clones, approximately 85% seen once. CDR1 is SGHNT and CDR2 is YYREEE in the germline V gene (reference sequence). The V gene end was trimmed by 7 bases and the J gene end by 3 bases; junction bases not matched to a gene: 13. The CDR3 has 16 residues. With respect to this clone: The antigen is undetermined.

This chain connects TRBV5-4 to TRBJ2-3; TRBD2 aligns across 8 bases. Source: PBMCs, taken 255 days after intestinal transplant. The receptor was isolated from a human patient who received an intestinal transplant, so some T cells may come from the graft donor. The CDR3 DNA reads TGTGCCAGCTCAAACGTAGCGGGAACGGGGACAGATACGCAGTATTTT. This gives the protein CASSNVAGTGTDTQYF.